This is a list of T cell receptor beta chains from one sample in a study of early T cells in non-severe SARS-CoV-2 infection. TCRdb called the 5' RACE reads again in MiXCR, with one record for every CDR3 protein. The sample records about 80,000 distinct CDR3 sequences, roughly 4.7% being singletons. This specimen was whole blood, taken at baseline. The receptors were gathered from an adult who was a healthcare worker with PCR-confirmed SARS-CoV-2 infection or an uninfected control (not recorded which). The CDR3 runs from the conserved cysteine through the conserved F or W. D genes are given only for firm matches. Clone size is shown for a subset of rows, as once, few, many or a class of expanded clone.

d_call j_call v_call clone_size cdr3_nt cdr3_aa
TRBD2 TRBJ2-3 TRBV24-1 many TGTGCCACCGGTAGCGGGAGGCAGACAGATACGCAGTATTTT CATGSGRQTDTQYF
. TRBJ1-1 TRBV27 many TGTGCCAGCAGTTTCAAGAGGGCGAACACTGAAGCTTTCTTT CASSFKRANTEAFF
. TRBJ1-5 TRBV6-5 many TGTGCCAGCAGACAGGGCCTCAATCAGCCCCAGCATTTT CASRQGLNQPQHF
TRBD1 TRBJ1-1 TRBV30 many TGTGCCTGGGGGGACAGGGTGAACACTGAAGCTTTCTTT CAWGDRVNTEAFF
. TRBJ2-7 TRBV9 . TGTGCCAGCAGCACCTCCCCCCACGGGGGAACCTACGAGCAGTACTTC CASSTSPHGGTYEQYF
. TRBJ2-7 TRBV20-1 many TGCAGTGCTAGAGATCCGATTACCTACGAGCAGTACTTC CSARDPITYEQYF
TRBD2 TRBJ2-7 TRBV4-1 few TGCGCCAGCAGCCACCTAGGACTAGCGGGAGACGAGCAGTACTTC CASSHLGLAGDEQYF
. TRBJ2-1 TRBV4-2 many TGTGCCAGCAGCCAAGATCTTCGAGTCTCACGGAATGAGCAGTTCTTC CASSQDLRVSRNEQFF
TRBD2 TRBJ2-7 TRBV7-9 many TGTGCCACCCACCCGACTAGCGGGAGAACCTACGAGCAGTACTTC CATHPTSGRTYEQYF
. TRBJ2-7 TRBV7-9 many TGTGCCAGCAGTCCTGCCAAAGGGGTCCGCTACGAGCAGTACTTC CASSPAKGVRYEQYF
. TRBJ2-4 TRBV30 . TGTGCCTGGAGTTACAGGGTTGCGGGGGCCAAAAACATTCAGTACTTC CAWSYRVAGAKNIQYF
. TRBJ1-1 TRBV7-8 . TGTGCCAGCAGCTCGAGACCCACAGGGCTGAACACTGAAGTTTTCTTT CASSSRPTGLNTEVFF
. TRBJ2-1 TRBV11-2 . TGTGCCAGCAGCTTAGTCGGCGGAGTCTACAATGAGCAGTTCTTC CASSLVGGVYNEQFF
. TRBJ1-1 TRBV30 few TGTGCCTGGATAAAGGTGGCGATGAACACTGAAGCTTTCTTT CAWIKVAMNTEAFF
TRBD1 TRBJ2-3 TRBV2 few TGTGCCAGCAGGGAAGGGACAGGGGGCACAGATACGCAGTATTTT CASREGTGGTDTQYF
TRBD1 TRBJ1-1 TRBV25-1 few TGTGCCAGCAGTGAGGGAGGACAGGCCGCTGAAGCTTTCTTT CASSEGGQAAEAFF
TRBD2 TRBJ2-7 TRBV30 . TGTGCCTGGAGACTAGCGGGAGGAGAGCAGTACTTC CAWRLAGGEQYF
. TRBJ1-2 TRBV28 few TGTGCCAGCAGTCTCATGGGCCGCGGCTACACCTTC CASSLMGRGYTF
. TRBJ1-4 TRBV9 many TGTGCCAGCAGCGTCGGAAGCTACAATGAAAAACTGTTTTTT CASSVGSYNEKLFF
TRBD2 TRBJ2-7 TRBV20-1 many TGCAGTGCTAGACCCCTAATAGCGGGCCCGACCTACGAGCAGTACTTC CSARPLIAGPTYEQYF
TRBD1 TRBJ2-2 TRBV11-2 . TGTGCCAGCAGCTTCAGGACAGGGAACACCGGGGAGCTGTTTTTT CASSFRTGNTGELFF
. TRBJ1-2 TRBV6-1 . TGTGCCAGCAGTGCCTTCTATGGCTACACCTTC CASSAFYGYTF
. TRBJ1-1 TRBV20-1 few TGCAGTGCTAGAGACGGGAGCACTGAAGCTTTCTTT CSARDGSTEAFF
TRBD2 TRBJ2-2 TRBV7-8 few TGTGCCAGCAGCTTTCGGGAGGCCGGGGAGCTGTTTTTT CASSFREAGELFF
TRBD2 TRBJ2-2 TRBV28 many TGTGCCAGCAGTCTCGGGGGGAGGGCCTTCACCGGGGAGCTGTTTTTT CASSLGGRAFTGELFF
TRBD2 TRBJ2-1 TRBV20-1 . TGCAGTGCTTTTGAACTAGCGGGAACCTACAATGAGCAGTTCTTC CSAFELAGTYNEQFF
. TRBJ1-5 TRBV20-1 . TGCAGTGCGCGCAGGGAGAATAGCAATCAGCCCCAGCATTTT CSARRENSNQPQHF